The clone carrying this TCR beta chain was seen a single time. Antigen unknown. The data are from a study of T cells in narcolepsy. Across the study: Enrolled donors included narcolepsy type 1 or type 2 patients and healthy controls. Regarding the study as a whole: Comparing one patient's CSF and blood CD4+ clonotypes highlighted HCRT- and TRIB2-specific autoreactive clonotypes. Blood of same and different patients, but not healthy controls, reportedly held recurring autoreactive clonotypes.

Germline V CDR1 and CDR2: SGHDN, FVKESK. Trimming removed 5 bases at V and 5 bases at J, with 9 bases between. This CDR3 has 12 amino acids. Repertoires were generated with immunoSEQ multiplex PCR, while TCRdb's copy carries only in-frame clones and drops some. The sample has about 30,000 clones; around four fifths are singletons. This receptor was obtained from a human donor with narcolepsy. The chain links TRBV14 to TRBJ1-2; maybe TRBD1 (6 bases). Sample: CD45RA- memory CD4+ T cells from PBMCs. The CDR3 region is CASSVTGYGYTF. The CDR3 bases are TGTGCCAGCAGCGTAACAGGGTATGGCTACACCTTC. The entire variable domain, with the rest obtained from reference TRBV14 and TRBJ1-2, is as follows: EAGVTQFPSHSVIEKGQTVTLRCDPISGHDNLYWYRRVMGKEIKFLLHFVKESKQDESGMPNNRFLAERTGGTYSTLKVQPAELEDSGVYFCASSVTGYGYTFGSGTRLTVV.